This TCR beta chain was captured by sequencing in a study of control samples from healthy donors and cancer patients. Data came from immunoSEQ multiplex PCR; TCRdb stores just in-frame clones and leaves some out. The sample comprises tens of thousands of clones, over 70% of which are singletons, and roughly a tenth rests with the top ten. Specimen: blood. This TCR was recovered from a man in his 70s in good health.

The CDR3 coding sequence is TGTGCCAGCAAAAGGGACACTCAGGGAGTGACCCAGTACTTC. Its translation: CASKRDTQGVTQYF. The genes are TRBV6-5 and TRBJ2-5; weak D call: TRBD1 (6 bases). CDR3 length: 14 residues. Germline CDR1 is MNHEY and CDR2 is SVGAGI. Trimming removed 7 bases from V and 7 bases from J, with 19 bases in between.